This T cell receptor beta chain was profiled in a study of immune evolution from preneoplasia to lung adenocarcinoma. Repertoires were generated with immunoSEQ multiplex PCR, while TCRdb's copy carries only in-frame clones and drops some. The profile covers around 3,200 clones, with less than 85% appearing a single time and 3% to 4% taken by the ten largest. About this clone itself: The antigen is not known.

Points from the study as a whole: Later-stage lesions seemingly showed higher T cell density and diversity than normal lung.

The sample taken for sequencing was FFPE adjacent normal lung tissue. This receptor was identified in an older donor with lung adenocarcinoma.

The CDR3 nucleotides are TGCGCCAGCAGCCAAGGGACAGGGGGAGAGACCCAGTACTTC. Translating gives CASSQGTGGETQYF. V usage is TRBV5-1 and J usage is TRBJ2-5, with 11 bases lining up with TRBD1. CDR1 is SGHRS and CDR2 is YFSETQ in the germline V gene. The V gene end was trimmed by 4 bases and the J gene end by 4 bases; junction bases not matched to a gene: 3. This CDR3 is 14 amino acids long. Full variable domain (missing parts from reference TRBV5-1 and TRBJ2-5): KAGVTQTPRYLIKTRGQQVTLSCSPISGHRSVSWYQQTPGQGLQFLFEYFSETQRNKGNFPGRFSGRQFSNSRSEMNVSTLELGDSALYLCASSQGTGGETQYFGPGTRLLVL.